Listed here is a single TCR beta chain. What it binds is not known. These data belong to a study of blood T cells in healthy people across ages. Per germline, CDR1 MNHNS and CDR2 SASEGT. The CDR3 covers 16 residues. The V gene lost 5 bases and the J gene lost 8 bases, with 24 bases spanning the gap. A J-beta primer mix and a sample-barcoded 5' primer were used in a second PCR of roughly 6 to 11 cycles. A single record per CDR3 protein comes from TCRdb applying MiXCR to the 5' RACE reads. Of 790,000 or so distinct CDR3 sequences in the sample, roughly 46% were seen once. Notes on the study in general: Changes seen in expanded clonotypes were possibly confounded by donor CMV status left unknown. Observed TCR beta diversity showed a strong correlation with the percentage of naive T cells as measured by flow cytometry.

The sample comprised blood. The rearrangement uses TRBV6-1 and TRBJ1-1; D is unclear. This receptor was taken from a man aged 80 or over in good health. The CDR3 reads CASSTPSRALTGEAFF. The CDR3 DNA reads TGTGCCAGCAGTACCCCAAGTCGAGCCCTTACTGGGGAAGCTTTCTTT.